The clone carrying this T cell receptor beta chain was detected many times. As yet, its antigen is unknown. This sample is drawn from a study of blood T cells in healthy people across ages. Study-level points and caveats: Both naive CD4+ cell counts and diversity were greater in long-lived donors than in aged donors. Correlation between TCR beta diversity and naive T cell percentage was strong. Per million T cells, TCR beta diversity dropped roughly linearly as age increased.

Between the trimmed V and J ends, which lost 4 bases and 0 bases, there was a span of 13 bases. Germline assignment: CDR1 MNHEY and CDR2 SVGEGT. The CDR3 has 17 amino acids. Every donor contributed roughly 10 milliliters of peripheral blood by blood draw. Combining a sample-barcoded 5' primer with a J-beta primer mix, a second PCR ran for roughly 7 to 11 cycles. One entry per CDR3 protein, called by TCRdb with MiXCR from the 5' RACE reads. The table shows more than 800,000 distinct CDR3 sequences, with 25% to 30% occurring only once. This sequence joins TRBV6-2 or TRBV6-3 and TRBJ1-6; possibly TRBD1 for D (5 bases). The receptor was derived from a woman older than 75 in good health. The sequenced material came from blood. The CDR3 is CASSWTSGDSYNSPLHF. The CDR3 DNA reads as TGTGCCAGCAGTTGGACATCTGGAGACTCCTATAATTCACCCCTCCACTTT.